The next 18 T cell receptor beta chains were all read from a single sample in a study of beta chain features in type 1 diabetes. Findings and caveats of the study: Type 1 diabetes patients had TCRB CDR3s that were shorter (moderately but significantly so) in all four CD4+ subsets.

Their recognized antigens are unknown. The sequenced template was cDNA made from the entire isolated RNA. The data were produced by immunoSEQ multiplex PCR, yet TCRdb's version contains in-frame clones alone and is incomplete. The sample yields roughly 140,000 clones, around 10% seen once. Source material: central memory CD4+ T cells from blood. The receptors come from a man aged 25 to 40 with type 1 diabetes.

In its sample, this clone was seen many times. This sequence joins TRBV6-6 and TRBJ1-2; D is perhaps TRBD1 (5 bases). Per germline, CDR1 MNHNY and CDR2 SVGAGI (reference sequence). Trimming left V 6 bases short and J 1 base short, with 12 bases between. The CDR3 has 14 amino acids. This CDR3 reads CASSLQTVNYGYTF. CDR3 nucleotides: TGTGCCAGCAGCCTTCAGACAGTTAACTATGGCTACACCTTC.

This sequence joins TRBV5-1 and TRBJ1-2; TRBD1 matches at 7 bases. The germline V gene encodes CDR1 SGHRS and CDR2 YFSETQ. The CDR3 consists of 14 residues. With 3 bases clipped from V and 4 bases from J, the junction kept 6 bases outside the gene matches. CDR3 in amino acids: CASSWGTEGYGYTF. DNA for the CDR3: TGCGCCAGCAGCTGGGGGACAGAAGGCTATGGCTACACCTTC.

This clone was seen only a few times. This chain links TRBV5-6 with TRBJ1-1; 10 bases are a match to TRBD1. CDR3 length: 16 amino acids. Germline V gene sequence: CDR1 SGHDT, CDR2 YYEEEE. Unmatched junction bases numbered 11, after V lost 2 bases and J lost 7 bases. Written as DNA, the CDR3 is TGTGCCAGCAGCTTTGGGGACAGGGGAAGGAGGGGTGAAGCTTTCTTT. Encoded protein: CASSFGDRGRRGEAFF.

The V gene is TRBV7-2, the J gene TRBJ2-3; D is uncertain. Germline V gene data show CDR1 as SGHTA and CDR2 as FQGNSA. V was trimmed by 5 bases and J by 5 bases, leaving 11 bases between them. CDR3 length: 13 residues. CDR3 loop: CASSPGPVDTQYF. CDR3 nucleotides: TGTGCCAGCAGCCCTGGGCCCGTAGATACGCAGTATTTT.

J is TRBJ2-4 and V is TRBV21-1; the D segment call TRBD2 is taken from the table without a DNA check. TRBV21-1 is noted as a pseudogene. There are 14 residues in the CDR3. The chain's CDR3 is CASPGGRDGYIQYF. In nucleotides, the CDR3 is TGTGCCAGCCCGGGAGGGCGGGATGGTTACATTCAGTACTTC.

This clone was observed at least ten times. The rearrangement uses TRBV7-6 and TRBJ2-1, with 9 bases that match TRBD2. The CDR3 has 13 amino acids. Trimming removed 2 bases from V and 10 bases from J; junction bases left unmatched: 3. Germline V CDR1 and CDR2: SGHVS, FNYEAQ. The CDR3 coding sequence is TGTGCCAGCAGCTTAACAGCGGGAGGAGAGCAGTTCTTC. Translation: CASSLTAGGEQFF.

The sample holds many counts of this clone. The chain employs TRBV7-9 and TRBJ2-1; tentative D call: TRBD2 (5 bases). V dropped 11 bases and J dropped 6 bases, with 17 bases sitting between them. CDR3 length equals 13 residues. Germline V gene sequence: CDR1 SEHNR, CDR2 FQNEAQ (reference sequence). CDR3 nucleotides: TGTGCCCATCTCGGAACCAGCGGCAATGAGCAGTTCTTC. It specifies CAHLGTSGNEQFF.

V usage is TRBV7-2 and J usage is TRBJ1-5; D is unclear. Germline V gene lookup returns CDR1 SGHTA and CDR2 FQGNSA. Trimming shortened V by 4 bases and J by 0 bases, and 4 bases separated the two germline ends. The CDR3 spans 13 residues. The CDR3 bases are TGTGCCAGCAGCTCCTATAGCAATCAGCCCCAGCATTTT. The encoded protein is CASSSYSNQPQHF.

At least ten counts were recorded for this clone. Other nucleotide sequences from this sample produce the same CDR3. V usage is TRBV7-9 and J usage is TRBJ2-7, with D maybe TRBD1 (5 bases). CDR1 SEHNR and CDR2 FQNEAQ come from the germline V gene (reference sequence). Trimming removed 3 bases from V and 3 bases from J, with 6 bases in between. This CDR3 has 12 residues. The CDR3 loop is CASSFQGYEQYF. The CDR3 region has the DNA TGTGCCAGCAGCTTTCAGGGCTACGAGCAGTACTTC.

V usage is TRBV6-6 and J usage is TRBJ1-5; D call uncertain. Trimming removed 6 bases at V and 3 bases at J, with 9 bases between. CDR3 size: 13 residues. CDR1 and CDR2 (germline): MNHNY, SVGAGI (reference sequence). The DNA of the CDR3 is TGTGCCAGCAGGTTAATAAACAATCAGCCCCAGCATTTT. Its protein product is CASRLINNQPQHF.

This clone was detected many times. J is TRBJ1-2 and V is TRBV5-8; D remains unclear. Trimming shortened V by 0 bases and J by 7 bases, and 13 bases separated the two germline ends. CDR3 length equals 14 residues. Germline loops: CDR1 SGHTS, CDR2 YDEGEE. CDR3 DNA: TGTGCCAGCAGCTTGGAAATGGGAGGAGGTGGCTACACCTTC. It yields the protein CASSLEMGGGGYTF.

The chain has TRBV5-1 and TRBJ2-1, with 13 bases matching TRBD2. V trimming: 3 bases; J trimming: 6 bases; junction bases outside the gene matches: 3. The CDR3 spans 15 residues. Germline assignment: CDR1 SGHRS and CDR2 YFSETQ. CDR3 region: CASSWTSGSGNEQFF. CDR3 coding DNA: TGCGCCAGCAGCTGGACTAGCGGGAGCGGCAATGAGCAGTTCTTC.

V gene TRBV6-1 combines with J gene TRBJ1-5, with D unclear. V shed 8 bases and J shed 11 bases, with 16 bases lying between them. The germline V gene encodes CDR1 MNHNS and CDR2 SASEGT. The CDR3 runs to 12 residues. In DNA form, the CDR3 reads TGTGCCAGCGGCGAAGATCTTCTAGCCCAGCATTTT. Translating it yields CASGEDLLAQHF.

This clone was recorded a few times. V is TRBV2 and J is TRBJ2-7; D remains unclear. CDR1 is SNHLY and CDR2 is FYNNEI in the germline V gene. The V gene lost 4 bases and the J gene lost 4 bases, with 5 bases spanning the gap. CDR3 length: 11 amino acids. In nucleotides, the CDR3 is TGTGCCAGCAGTGCTCAGTACGAGCAGTACTTC. Its protein product is CASSAQYEQYF.

This clone was observed a few times. V is TRBV7-3 and J is TRBJ2-7; 7 bases agree with TRBD2. The CDR3 extends over 15 amino acids. Germline trimming cut 5 bases from V and 7 bases from J; bases unmatched to any gene: 14. Germline V gene lookup returns CDR1 SGHTA and CDR2 FQGTGA. Written as DNA, the CDR3 is TGTGCCAGCAGCCTGAGGGGCGGGAGACTGAGGGAGCAGTACTTC. This codes for CASSLRGGRLREQYF.

V usage is TRBV19 and J usage is TRBJ2-1; D might be TRBD2 (6 bases). This CDR3 spans 15 amino acids. V lost 3 bases to trimming and J lost 5 bases, with 14 bases between them. The V gene's germline CDR1 is LNHDA and CDR2 SQIVND (reference sequence). The CDR3 spells CASSMIYSGNNEQFF. Written as DNA, the CDR3 is TGTGCCAGTAGTATGATTTATAGCGGAAACAATGAGCAGTTCTTC.

The chain links TRBV7-3 to TRBJ2-7; D not resolved. The CDR3 length is 13 residues. Germline CDR1 and CDR2: SGHTA and FQGTGA. The V and J ends lost 0 bases and 3 bases respectively, with 6 bases between them. The CDR3 nucleotides read TGTGCCAGCAGCTTAACACAGAACTACGAGCAGTACTTC. Its translation: CASSLTQNYEQYF.

The chain links TRBV10-3 to TRBJ1-5, with 8 bases lining up with TRBD1. Germline lookup yields CDR1 ENHRY and CDR2 SYGVKD. V gave up 1 base and J gave up 2 bases; unmatched junction bases: 1. This CDR3 is 15 amino acids long. The CDR3, as DNA: TGTGCCATCAGTGAGTTGGGACAGGGCAATCAGCCCCAGCATTTT. Its translation is CAISELGQGNQPQHF.